This TCR beta chain was profiled in a study of T cell clusters in autoimmune cytopenias. Overall study: The mean age of healthy donor controls was approximately 50 years, the median roughly 63 years.

CDR3 size: 13 residues. The germline V gene has CDR1 MNHEY and CDR2 SVGAGI. About 37,500 genome equivalents of blood DNA were amplified for TRB. This clonotype is classed as large by frequency. Its antigen is as yet unknown. Multiplex touch-down PCR amplified TRB using TRB-A and TRB-B pools in one tube. TCRdb reanalyzed the multiplex PCR reads and collapses them to one entry per CDR3 protein, without DNA. The table lists about 790 distinct CDR3 sequences. Whole-study findings and limits: Primary autoimmune cytopenia patients appeared to lack physiological T cell clusters present in healthy donors.

The data also belong to a second study, concerning T cell repertoires in aging, cancer and after chemotherapy. That work adds: Healthy donors lost TCR diversity with age mainly through richness, cancer patients through richness and evenness. Across the chemotherapy interval, each cancer cohort showed higher median generation probability, suggesting thymic rebound.

The chain recombines TRBV6-5 with TRBJ1-1; no DNA is available, so the TRBD1 call from TCRdb remains unchecked. The TCR comes from a human donor in good health. Sequencing used peripheral blood. The CDR3 here is CASSYSGVTEAFF.